The source of this T cell receptor (beta chain) is a study of immune cell composition in non-small cell lung cancer. Using immunoSEQ multiplex PCR, the repertoire was profiled, and TCRdb retains in-frame clones only, with some absent. The data hold approximately 1,800 clones, with around 80% observed a single time. The germline V gene has CDR1 SGHTS and CDR2 YDEGEE. This CDR3 has 15 amino acids. Losses at the gene ends were 3 bases for V and 0 bases for J; bases not matched to a gene: 5. This clone was observed a few times. Antigen unknown. Points from the study as a whole: Top 10 clone scores and clonality were higher in squamous than adenocarcinoma.

The rearrangement joins TRBV5-8 to TRBJ1-2; 7 bases agree with TRBD1. The sequencing input was lung tumor tissue. This clonotype originated in a human donor with non-small cell lung cancer. CDR3 sequence (DNA): TGTGCCAGCAGCTATGACAGGGCCCCTAACTATGGCTACACCTTC. It yields the protein CASSYDRAPNYGYTF.